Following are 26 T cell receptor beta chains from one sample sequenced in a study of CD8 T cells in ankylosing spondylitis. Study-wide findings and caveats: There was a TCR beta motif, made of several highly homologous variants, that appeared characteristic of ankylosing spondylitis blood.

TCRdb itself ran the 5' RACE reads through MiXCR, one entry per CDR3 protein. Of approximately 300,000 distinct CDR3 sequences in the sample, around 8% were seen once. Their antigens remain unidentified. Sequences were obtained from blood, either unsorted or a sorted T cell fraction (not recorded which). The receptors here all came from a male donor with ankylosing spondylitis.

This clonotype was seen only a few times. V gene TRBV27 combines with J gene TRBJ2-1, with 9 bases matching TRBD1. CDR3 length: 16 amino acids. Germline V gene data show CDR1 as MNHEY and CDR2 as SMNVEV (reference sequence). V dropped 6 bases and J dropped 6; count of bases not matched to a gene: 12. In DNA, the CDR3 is TGTGCCAGCAGAAAGTACACCGGGACAGGGTTCAATGAGCAGTTCTTC. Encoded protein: CASRKYTGTGFNEQFF.

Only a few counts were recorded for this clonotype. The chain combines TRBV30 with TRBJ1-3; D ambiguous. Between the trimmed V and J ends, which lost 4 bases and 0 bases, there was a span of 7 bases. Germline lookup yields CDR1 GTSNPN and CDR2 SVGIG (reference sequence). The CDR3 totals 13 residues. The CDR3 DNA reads TGTGCCTGGATTGGTAGCTCTGGAAACACCATATATTTT. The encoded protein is CAWIGSSGNTIYF.

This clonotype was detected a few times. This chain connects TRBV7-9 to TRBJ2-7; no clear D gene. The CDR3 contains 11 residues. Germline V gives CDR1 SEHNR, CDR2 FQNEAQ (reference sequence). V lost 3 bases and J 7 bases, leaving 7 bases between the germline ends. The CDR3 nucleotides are TGTGCCAGCAGCTTTTCGAGGGAGCAGTACTTC. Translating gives CASSFSREQYF.

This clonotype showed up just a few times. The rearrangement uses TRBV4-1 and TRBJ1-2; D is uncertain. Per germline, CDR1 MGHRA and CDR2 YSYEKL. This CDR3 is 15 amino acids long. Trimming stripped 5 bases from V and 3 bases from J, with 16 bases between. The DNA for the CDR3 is TGCGCCAGCAGCGATGCCGGGCTACAACACTATGGCTACACCTTC. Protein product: CASSDAGLQHYGYTF.

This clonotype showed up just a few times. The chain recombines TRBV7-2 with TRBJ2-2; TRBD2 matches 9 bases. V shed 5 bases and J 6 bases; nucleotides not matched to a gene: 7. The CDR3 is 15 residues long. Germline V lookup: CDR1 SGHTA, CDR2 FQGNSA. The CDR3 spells CASSIEREVPGELFF. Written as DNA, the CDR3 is TGTGCCAGCAGCATCGAGCGGGAGGTCCCCGGGGAGCTGTTTTTT.

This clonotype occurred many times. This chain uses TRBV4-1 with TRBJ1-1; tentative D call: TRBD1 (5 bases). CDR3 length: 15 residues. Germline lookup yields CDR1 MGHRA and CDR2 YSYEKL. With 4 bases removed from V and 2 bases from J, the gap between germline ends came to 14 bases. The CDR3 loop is CASSPLSTANTEAFF. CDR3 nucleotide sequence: TGCGCCAGCAGCCCACTTTCGACAGCCAACACTGAAGCTTTCTTT.

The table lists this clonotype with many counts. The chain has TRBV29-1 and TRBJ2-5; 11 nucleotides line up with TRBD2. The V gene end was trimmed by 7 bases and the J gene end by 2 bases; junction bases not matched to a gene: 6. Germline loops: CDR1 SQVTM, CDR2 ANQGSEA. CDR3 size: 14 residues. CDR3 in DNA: TGCAGCGCTCTTAGCGGGGGGGATCAAGAGACCCAGTACTTC. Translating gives CSALSGGDQETQYF.

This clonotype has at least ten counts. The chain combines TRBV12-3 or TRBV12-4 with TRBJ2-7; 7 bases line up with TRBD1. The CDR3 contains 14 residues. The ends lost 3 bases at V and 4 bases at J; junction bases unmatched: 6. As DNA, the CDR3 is TGTGCCAGCAGTTTTGACAGGGTGGATTACGAGCAGTACTTC. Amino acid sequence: CASSFDRVDYEQYF.

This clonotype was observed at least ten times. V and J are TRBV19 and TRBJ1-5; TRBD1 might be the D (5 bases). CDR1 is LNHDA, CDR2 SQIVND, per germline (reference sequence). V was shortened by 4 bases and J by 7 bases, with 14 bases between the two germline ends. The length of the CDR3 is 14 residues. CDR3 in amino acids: CASSSPGRLQPQHF. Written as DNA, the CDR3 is TGTGCCAGTAGTAGCCCGGGACGGTTACAGCCCCAGCATTTT. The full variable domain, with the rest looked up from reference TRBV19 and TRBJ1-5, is DGGITQSPKYLFRKEGQNVTLSCEQNLNHDAMYWYRQDPGQGLRLIYYSQIVNDFQKGDIAEGYSVSREKKESFPLTVTSAQKNPTAFYLCASSSPGRLQPQHFGDGTRLSIL.

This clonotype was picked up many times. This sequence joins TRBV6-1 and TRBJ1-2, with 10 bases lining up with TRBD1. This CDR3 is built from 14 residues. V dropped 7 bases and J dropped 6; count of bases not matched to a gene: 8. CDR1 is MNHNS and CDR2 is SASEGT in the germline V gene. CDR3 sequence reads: CASTRQGASHGYTF. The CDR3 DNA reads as TGTGCCAGCACCCGACAGGGGGCGTCGCATGGCTACACCTTC.

CDR3 nucleotides: TGTGCCAGCAGCTTAGATTGGTCTCGGGTCAATGAGCAGTTCTTC. Its translation is CASSLDWSRVNEQFF. The chain combines TRBV11-2 with TRBJ2-1, with no clear D. The length of the CDR3 is 15 residues. Trimming pared 0 bases from V and 6 bases from J, leaving 12 bases between. Germline V lookup: CDR1 SGHAT, CDR2 FQNNGV.

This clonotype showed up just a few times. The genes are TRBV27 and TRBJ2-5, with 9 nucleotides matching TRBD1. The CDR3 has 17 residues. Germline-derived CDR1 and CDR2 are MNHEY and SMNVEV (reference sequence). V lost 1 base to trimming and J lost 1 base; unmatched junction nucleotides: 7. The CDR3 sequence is CASSLWTGTGSQETQYF. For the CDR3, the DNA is TGTGCCAGCAGTTTATGGACCGGGACAGGGAGCCAAGAGACCCAGTACTTC.

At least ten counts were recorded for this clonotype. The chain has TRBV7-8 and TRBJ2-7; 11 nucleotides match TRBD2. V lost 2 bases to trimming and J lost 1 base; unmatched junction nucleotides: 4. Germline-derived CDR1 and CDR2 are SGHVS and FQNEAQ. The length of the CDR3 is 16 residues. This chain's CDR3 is CASSLFIAGGSYEQYF. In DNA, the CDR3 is TGTGCCAGCAGCTTATTCATAGCGGGAGGGTCCTACGAGCAGTACTTC.

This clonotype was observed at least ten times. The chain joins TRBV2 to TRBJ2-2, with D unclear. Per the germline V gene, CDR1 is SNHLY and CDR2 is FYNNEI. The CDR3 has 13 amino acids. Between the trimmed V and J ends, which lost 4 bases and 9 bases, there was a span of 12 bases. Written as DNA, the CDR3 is TGTGCCAGCAGTGGACTGCGCGTCCGGGAGCTGTTTTTT. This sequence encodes CASSGLRVRELFF.

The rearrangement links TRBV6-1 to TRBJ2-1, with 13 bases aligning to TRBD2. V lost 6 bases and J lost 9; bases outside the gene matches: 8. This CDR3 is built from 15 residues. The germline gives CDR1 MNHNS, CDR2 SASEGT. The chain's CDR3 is CASRKTSGRRGEQFF. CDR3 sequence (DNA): TGTGCCAGCAGAAAGACTAGCGGGAGGAGGGGTGAGCAGTTCTTC.

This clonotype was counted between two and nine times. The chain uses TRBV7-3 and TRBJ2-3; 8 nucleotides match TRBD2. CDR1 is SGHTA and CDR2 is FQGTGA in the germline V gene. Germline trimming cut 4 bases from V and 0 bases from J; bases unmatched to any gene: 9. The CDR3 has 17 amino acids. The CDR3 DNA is TGTGCCAGCAGCTCTTTCGGGACTAGGCGGAGCACAGATACGCAGTATTTT. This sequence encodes CASSSFGTRRSTDTQYF.

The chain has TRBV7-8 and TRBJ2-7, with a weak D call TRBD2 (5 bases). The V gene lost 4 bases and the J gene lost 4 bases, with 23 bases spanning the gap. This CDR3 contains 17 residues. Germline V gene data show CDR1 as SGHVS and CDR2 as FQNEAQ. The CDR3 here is CASSSSLTGSTAYEQYF. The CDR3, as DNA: TGTGCCAGCAGCTCATCCCTGACGGGGAGTACGGCATACGAGCAGTACTTC. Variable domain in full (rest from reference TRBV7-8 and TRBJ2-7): GAGVSQSPRYKVAKRGQDVALRCDPISGHVSLFWYQQALGQGPEFLTYFQNEAQLDKSGLPSDRFFAERPEGSVSTLKIQRTQQEDSAVYLCASSSSLTGSTAYEQYFGPGTRLTVT.

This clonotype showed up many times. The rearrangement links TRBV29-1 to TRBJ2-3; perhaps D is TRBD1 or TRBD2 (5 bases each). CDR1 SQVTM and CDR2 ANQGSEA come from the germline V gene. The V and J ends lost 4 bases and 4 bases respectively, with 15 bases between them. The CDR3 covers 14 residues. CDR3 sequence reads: CSVVAQGPPDTQYF. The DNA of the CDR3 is TGCAGCGTTGTGGCCCAGGGACCGCCAGATACGCAGTATTTT.

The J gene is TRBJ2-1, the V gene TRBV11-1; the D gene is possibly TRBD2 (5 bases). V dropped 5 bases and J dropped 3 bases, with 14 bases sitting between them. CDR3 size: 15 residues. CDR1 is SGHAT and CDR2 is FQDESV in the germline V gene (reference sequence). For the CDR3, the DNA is TGTGCCAGCAGCCCGGCCCCAACTAGCTACAATGAGCAGTTCTTC. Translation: CASSPAPTSYNEQFF.

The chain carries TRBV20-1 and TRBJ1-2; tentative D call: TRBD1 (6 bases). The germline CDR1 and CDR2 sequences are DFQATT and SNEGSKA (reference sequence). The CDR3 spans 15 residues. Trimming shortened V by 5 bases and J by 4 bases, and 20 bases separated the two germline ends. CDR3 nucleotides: TGCAGTGCTCCGTTATTGCGGGGGCGCGGCTATGGCTACACCTTC. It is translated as CSAPLLRGRGYGYTF.

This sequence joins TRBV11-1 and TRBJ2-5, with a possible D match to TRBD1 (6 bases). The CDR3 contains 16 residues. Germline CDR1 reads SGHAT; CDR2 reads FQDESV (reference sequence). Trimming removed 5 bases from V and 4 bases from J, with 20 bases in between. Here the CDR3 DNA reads TGTGCCAGCAGCCGGGACACGAAACCTCCCCGAGAGACCCAGTACTTC. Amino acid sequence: CASSRDTKPPRETQYF.

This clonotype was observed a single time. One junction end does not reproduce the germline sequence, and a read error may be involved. CDR3 in DNA: TGCGCCAGCAGCTTCAGTGGGCAGAGCACCAGGGAGCTGTTTTTT. It translates to CASSFSGQSTRELFF. The chain employs TRBV5-1 and TRBJ2-2; no firm D call. The CDR3 has 15 amino acids. Per germline, CDR1 SGHRS and CDR2 YFSETQ. The entire variable domain, with the rest obtained from reference TRBV5-1 and TRBJ2-2, is as follows: KAGVTQTPRYLIKTRGQQVTLSCSPISGHRSVSWYQQTPGQGLQFLFEYFSETQRNKGNFPGRFSGRQFSNSRSEMNVSTLELGDSALYLCASSFSGQSTRELFFGEGSRLTVL.

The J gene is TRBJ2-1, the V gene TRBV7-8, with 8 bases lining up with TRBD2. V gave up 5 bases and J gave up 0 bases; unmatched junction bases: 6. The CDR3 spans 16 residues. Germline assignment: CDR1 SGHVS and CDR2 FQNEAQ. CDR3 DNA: TGTGCCAGCAGCCCTGGGACTAGGAGCTCCTACAATGAGCAGTTCTTC. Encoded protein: CASSPGTRSSYNEQFF.

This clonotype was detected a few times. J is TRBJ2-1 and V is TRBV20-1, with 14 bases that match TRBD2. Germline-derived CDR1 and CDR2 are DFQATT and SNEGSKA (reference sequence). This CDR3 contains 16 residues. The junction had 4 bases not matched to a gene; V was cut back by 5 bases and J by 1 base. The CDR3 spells CSAGTSGSPSYNEQFF. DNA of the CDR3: TGCAGTGCTGGGACTAGCGGGAGTCCGTCCTACAATGAGCAGTTCTTC.

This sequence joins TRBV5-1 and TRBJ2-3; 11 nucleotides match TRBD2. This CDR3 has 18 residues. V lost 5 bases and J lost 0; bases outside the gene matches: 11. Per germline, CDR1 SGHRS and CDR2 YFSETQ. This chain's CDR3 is CASSYGTSGRTSTDTQYF. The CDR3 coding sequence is TGCGCCAGCAGTTATGGGACTAGCGGTAGAACTAGCACAGATACGCAGTATTTT.

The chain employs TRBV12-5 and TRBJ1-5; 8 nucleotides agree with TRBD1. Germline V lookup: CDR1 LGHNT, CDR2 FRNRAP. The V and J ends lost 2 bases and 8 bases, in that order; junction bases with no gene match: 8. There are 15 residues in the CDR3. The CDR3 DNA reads TGTGCTAGTGGTTTGCGCTCAGGGGGCTATGAGCCCCAGCATTTT. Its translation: CASGLRSGGYEPQHF. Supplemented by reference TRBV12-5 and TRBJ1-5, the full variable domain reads DARVTQTPRHKVTEMGQEVTMRCQPILGHNTVFWYRQTMMQGLELLAYFRNRAPLDDSGMPKDRFSAEMPDATLATLKIQPSEPRDSAVYFCASGLRSGGYEPQHFGDGTRLSIL.